The clone carrying this T cell receptor beta chain was recorded many times. The entry originates in a study of T-cell reconstitution after alpha-beta-depleted transplantation in children. Unique molecular identifiers featured in how the TCRbeta library was prepared. One entry per CDR3 protein results from TCRdb running MiXCR on the PCR reads. The table lists around 96,000 distinct CDR3 sequences, 9% to 15% of them singletons. Germline V CDR1 and CDR2: ENHRY, SYGVKD. The V and J ends lost 7 bases and 3 bases respectively, with 9 bases between them. The CDR3 runs 12 residues. Sequenced material: PBMCs from the stem cell graft donor, taken from the stem cell graft. The rearrangement joins TRBV10-3 to TRBJ1-1; no clear D gene. This sequence originates from a human donor who donated a stem cell graft to a child with inherited bone marrow failure. The CDR3 sequence: CAIIMMDTEAFF. In DNA, the CDR3 is TGTGCCATCATTATGATGGACACTGAAGCTTTCTTT.